Listed here are 3 T cell receptor beta chains from one sample, sequenced in a study of technical replicates of blood from a handful of donors. Sequencing was performed with immunoSEQ multiplex PCR; in TCRdb, only in-frame clones are kept and a portion is missing. The sample lists about 100,000 clones, around 95% occurring once. What was sequenced was T cells isolated from PBMCs. The receptor source for this set is a human donor in good health.

This clone was detected a few times. The rearrangement uses TRBV28 and TRBJ1-2; TRBD1 is a possible D gene (6 bases). V lost 6 bases and J 6 bases, leaving 14 bases between the germline ends. CDR1 MDHEN and CDR2 SYDVKM come from the germline V gene. The CDR3 totals 13 residues. The CDR3, as DNA: TGTGCCAGCAGCCTGGGGGGGCTCGATGGCTACACCTTC. It encodes CASSLGGLDGYTF.

The V and J genes are TRBV6-4 and TRBJ2-3; maybe TRBD2 (6 bases). V was clipped by 7 bases and J by 2 bases, with 16 bases between them. CDR1 is MRHNA, CDR2 SNTAGT, per germline. This CDR3 is built from 15 residues. Here the CDR3 DNA reads TGTGCCAGCACTGAGGAGGCGGGGTACACAGATACGCAGTATTTT. It specifies CASTEEAGYTDTQYF.

The gene calls are TRBV7-4 and TRBJ1-5; the match to TRBD1 covers 7 bases. From germline, CDR1 is SGHVT and CDR2 SQSDAQ. J gave up 2 bases and V 3 bases, and 19 bases lay outside the gene matches. The CDR3 spans 20 residues. This CDR3 is CASSLKFKTGWESGNQPQHF. The CDR3 DNA reads as TGTGCCAGCAGCTTGAAATTTAAGACAGGGTGGGAATCGGGCAATCAGCCCCAGCATTTT.